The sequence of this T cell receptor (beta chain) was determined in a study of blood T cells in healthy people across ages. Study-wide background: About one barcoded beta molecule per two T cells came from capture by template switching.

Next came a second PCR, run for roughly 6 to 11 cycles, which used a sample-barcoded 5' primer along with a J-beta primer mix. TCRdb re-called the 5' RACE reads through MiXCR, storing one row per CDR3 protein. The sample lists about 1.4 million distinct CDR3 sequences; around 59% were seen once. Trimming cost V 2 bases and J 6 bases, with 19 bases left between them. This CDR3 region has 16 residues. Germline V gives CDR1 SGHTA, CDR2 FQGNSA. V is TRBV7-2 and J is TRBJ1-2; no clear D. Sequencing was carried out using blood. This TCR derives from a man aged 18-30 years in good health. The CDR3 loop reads CASSLIVGQPEDGYTF. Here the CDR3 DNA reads TGTGCCAGCAGCTTAATAGTCGGGCAGCCCGAGGATGGCTACACCTTC.